What follows describes a single T cell receptor (beta chain). The sample comes from a study of blood T cell repertoires in COVID-19. The CDR3 extends over 16 amino acids. Germline CDR1 reads MDHEN; CDR2 reads SYDVKM. Trimming left V 5 bases short and J 4 bases short, with 18 bases between. Authors' data handling: Estimation of nucleated cell counts relied on the amplification of reference gene primers. Assay used: immunoSEQ multiplex PCR; TCRdb lists only in-frame clones, some missing. V, J and clone size are taken as reported in that table, and D and trimming were inferred from the DNA itself. The sample consists of 95,000 to 110,000 clones, about 86% of them appearing once.

V is TRBV28 and J is TRBJ1-3; tentatively, D is TRBD1 (5 bases). The sequenced sample was peripheral blood. The TCR was taken from a woman aged 80 or over with active or convalescent COVID-19. The CDR3, as DNA: TGTGCCAGCAGTCCATCTTCAGGGCGACCGGGAAACACCATATATTTT. Its protein is CASSPSSGRPGNTIYF.